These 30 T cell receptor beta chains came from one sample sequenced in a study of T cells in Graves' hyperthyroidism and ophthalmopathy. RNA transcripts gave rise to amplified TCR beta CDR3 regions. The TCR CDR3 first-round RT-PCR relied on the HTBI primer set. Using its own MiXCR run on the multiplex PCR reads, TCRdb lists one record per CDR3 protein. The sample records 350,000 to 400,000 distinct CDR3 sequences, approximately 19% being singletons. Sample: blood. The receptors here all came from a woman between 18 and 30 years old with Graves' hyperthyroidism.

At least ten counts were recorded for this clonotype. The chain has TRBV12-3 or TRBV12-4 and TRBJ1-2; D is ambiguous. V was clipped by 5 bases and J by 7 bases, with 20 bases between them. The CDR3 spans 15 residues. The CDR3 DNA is TGTGCCAGCAGTCATGGAGCCCTTCTGTCGGGTGGCTACACCTTC. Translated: CASSHGALLSGGYTF.

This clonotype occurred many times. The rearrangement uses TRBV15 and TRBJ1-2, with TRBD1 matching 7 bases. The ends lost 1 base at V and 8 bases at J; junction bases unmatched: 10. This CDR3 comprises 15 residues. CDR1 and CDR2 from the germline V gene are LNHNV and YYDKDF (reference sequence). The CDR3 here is CATSRGNAGGNGYTF. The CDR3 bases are TGTGCCACCAGCAGAGGAAACGCAGGGGGAAACGGCTACACCTTC.

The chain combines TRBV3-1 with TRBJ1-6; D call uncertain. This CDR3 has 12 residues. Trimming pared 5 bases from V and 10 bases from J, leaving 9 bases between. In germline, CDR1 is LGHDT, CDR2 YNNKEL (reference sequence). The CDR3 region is CASSLKGSPLHF. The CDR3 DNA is TGTGCCAGCAGCTTAAAGGGATCACCCCTCCACTTT.

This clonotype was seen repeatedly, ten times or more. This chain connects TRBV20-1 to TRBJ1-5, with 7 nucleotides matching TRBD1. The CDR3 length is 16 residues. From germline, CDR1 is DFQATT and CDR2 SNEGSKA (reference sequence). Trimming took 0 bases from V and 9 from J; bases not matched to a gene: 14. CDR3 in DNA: TGCAGTGCTAGAGACCCACGGTCGGGGAACAGGGGGCCCCAGCATTTT. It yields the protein CSARDPRSGNRGPQHF.

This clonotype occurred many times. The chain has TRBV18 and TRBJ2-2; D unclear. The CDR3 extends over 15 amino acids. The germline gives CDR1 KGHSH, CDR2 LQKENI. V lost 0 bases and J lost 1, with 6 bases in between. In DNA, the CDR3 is TGTGCCAGCTCACCACCGGGTGTGAACACCGGGGAGCTGTTTTTT. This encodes CASSPPGVNTGELFF.

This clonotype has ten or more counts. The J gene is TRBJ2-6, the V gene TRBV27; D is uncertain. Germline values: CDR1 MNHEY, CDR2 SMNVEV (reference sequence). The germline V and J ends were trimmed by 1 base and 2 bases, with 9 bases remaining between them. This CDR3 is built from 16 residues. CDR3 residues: CASSLLGLPGANVLTF. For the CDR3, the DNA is TGTGCCAGCAGTTTATTGGGTCTCCCTGGGGCCAACGTCCTGACTTTC.

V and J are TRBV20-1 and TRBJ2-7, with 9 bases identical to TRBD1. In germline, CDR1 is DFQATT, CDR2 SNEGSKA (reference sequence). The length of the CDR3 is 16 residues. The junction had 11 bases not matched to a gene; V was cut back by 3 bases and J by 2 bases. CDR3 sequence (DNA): TGCAGTGCTAGGGACAGGGGTCTCGGCCTGGCCTACGAGCAGTACTTC. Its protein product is CSARDRGLGLAYEQYF.

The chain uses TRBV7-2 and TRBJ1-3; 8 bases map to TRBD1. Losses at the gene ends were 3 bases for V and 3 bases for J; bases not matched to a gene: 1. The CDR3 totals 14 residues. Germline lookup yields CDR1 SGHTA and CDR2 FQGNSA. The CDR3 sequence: CASSFTGGGNTIYF. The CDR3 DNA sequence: TGTGCCAGCAGCTTTACAGGGGGTGGAAACACCATATATTTT.

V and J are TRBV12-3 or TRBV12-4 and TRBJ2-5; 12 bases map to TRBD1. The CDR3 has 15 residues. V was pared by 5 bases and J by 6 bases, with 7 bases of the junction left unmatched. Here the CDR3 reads CASSNGTGGGQTQYF. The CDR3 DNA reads TGTGCCAGCAGTAATGGGACAGGGGGCGGACAGACCCAGTACTTC.

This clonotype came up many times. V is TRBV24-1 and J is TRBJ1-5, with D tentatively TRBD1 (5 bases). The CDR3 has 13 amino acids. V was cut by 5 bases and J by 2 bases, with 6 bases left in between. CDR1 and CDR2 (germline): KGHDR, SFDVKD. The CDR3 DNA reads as TGTGCCACCAGTGGCAGGGGCAATCAGCCCCAGCATTTT. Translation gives CATSGRGNQPQHF.

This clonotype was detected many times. CDR3: CATSVGPHQPQHF. In nucleotides, the CDR3 is TGTGCCACCAGTGTAGGGCCCCATCAGCCCCAGCATTTT. V is TRBV24-1 and J is TRBJ1-5; no clear D gene. Trimming removed 5 bases at V and 5 bases at J, with 9 bases between. Per germline, CDR1 KGHDR and CDR2 SFDVKD. This CDR3 comprises 13 residues.

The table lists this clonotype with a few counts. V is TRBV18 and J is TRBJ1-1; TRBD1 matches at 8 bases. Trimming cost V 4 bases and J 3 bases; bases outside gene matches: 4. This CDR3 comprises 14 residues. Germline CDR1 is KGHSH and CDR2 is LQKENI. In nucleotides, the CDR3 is TGTGCCAGCTCACAACGGACAGGGCACACTGAAGCTTTCTTT. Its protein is CASSQRTGHTEAFF.

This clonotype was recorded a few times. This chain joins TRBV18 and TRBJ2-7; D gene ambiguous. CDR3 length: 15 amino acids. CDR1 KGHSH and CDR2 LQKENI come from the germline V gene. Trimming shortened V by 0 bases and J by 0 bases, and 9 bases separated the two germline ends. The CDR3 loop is CASSPPGRLSYEQYF. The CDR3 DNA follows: TGTGCCAGCTCACCACCAGGGCGGCTCTCCTACGAGCAGTACTTC. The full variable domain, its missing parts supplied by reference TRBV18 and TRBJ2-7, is NAGVMQNPRHLVRRRGQEARLRCSPMKGHSHVYWYRQLPEEGLKFMVYLQKENIIDESGMPKERFSAEFPKEGPSILRIQQVVRGDSAAYFCASSPPGRLSYEQYFGPGTRLTVT.

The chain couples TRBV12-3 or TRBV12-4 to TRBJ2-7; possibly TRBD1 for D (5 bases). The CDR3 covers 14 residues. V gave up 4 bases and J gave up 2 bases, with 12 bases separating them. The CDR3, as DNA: TGTGCCAGCAGTTCCCGACAGCCTCCCTACGAGCAGTACTTC. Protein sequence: CASSSRQPPYEQYF.

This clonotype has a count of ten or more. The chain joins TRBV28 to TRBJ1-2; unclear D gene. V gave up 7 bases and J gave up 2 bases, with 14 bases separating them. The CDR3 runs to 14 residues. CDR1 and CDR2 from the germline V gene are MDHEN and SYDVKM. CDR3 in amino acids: CASTLRLQNYGYTF. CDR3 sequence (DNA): TGTGCCAGCACCCTGAGGCTACAGAACTATGGCTACACCTTC.

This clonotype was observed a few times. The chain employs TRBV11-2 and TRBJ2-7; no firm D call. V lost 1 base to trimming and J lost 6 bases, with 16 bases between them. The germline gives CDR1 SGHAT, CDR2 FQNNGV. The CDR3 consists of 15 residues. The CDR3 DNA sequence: TGTGCCAGCAGCTTAGGATTAGGGTCCACGCGCGAGCAGTACTTC. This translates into CASSLGLGSTREQYF.

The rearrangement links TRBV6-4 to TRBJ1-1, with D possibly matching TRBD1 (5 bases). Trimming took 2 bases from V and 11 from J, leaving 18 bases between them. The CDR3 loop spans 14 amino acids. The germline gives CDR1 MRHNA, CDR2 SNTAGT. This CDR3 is CASSDGIDGGDAFF. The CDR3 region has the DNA TGTGCCAGCAGTGACGGGATAGATGGGGGTGATGCTTTCTTT.

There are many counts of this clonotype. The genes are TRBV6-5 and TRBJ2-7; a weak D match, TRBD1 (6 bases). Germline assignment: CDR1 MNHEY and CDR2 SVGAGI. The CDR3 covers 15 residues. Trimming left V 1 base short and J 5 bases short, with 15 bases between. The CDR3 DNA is TGTGCCAGCAGTTACTTACAGGGAAAATCGAACGAGCAGTACTTC. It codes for CASSYLQGKSNEQYF.

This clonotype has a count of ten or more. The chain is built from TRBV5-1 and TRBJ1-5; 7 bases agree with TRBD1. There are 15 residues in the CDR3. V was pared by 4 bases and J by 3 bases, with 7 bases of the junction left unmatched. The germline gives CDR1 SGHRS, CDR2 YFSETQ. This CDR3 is CASSPWGQHNQPQHF. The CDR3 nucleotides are TGCGCCAGCAGCCCATGGGGACAGCACAATCAGCCCCAGCATTTT.

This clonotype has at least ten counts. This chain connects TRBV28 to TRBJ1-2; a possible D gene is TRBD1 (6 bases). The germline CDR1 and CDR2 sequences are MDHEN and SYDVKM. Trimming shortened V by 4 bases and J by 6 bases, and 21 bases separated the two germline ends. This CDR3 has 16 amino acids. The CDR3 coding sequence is TGTGCCAGCAGTTCCCTAGGCAGGGGTGGAGAGGATGGCTACACCTTC. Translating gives CASSSLGRGGEDGYTF.

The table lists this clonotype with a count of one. The DNA for the CDR3 is TGTGCCAGCAGTCCCGGAAGACAGGGGGTAATCTACGAGCAGTACTTC. Translation: CASSPGRQGVIYEQYF. The V gene is TRBV28, the J gene TRBJ2-7; TRBD1 aligns across 9 bases. The CDR3 is 16 amino acids. CDR1 is MDHEN and CDR2 is SYDVKM in the germline V gene. Trimming removed 5 bases from V and 3 bases from J; junction bases left unmatched: 11.

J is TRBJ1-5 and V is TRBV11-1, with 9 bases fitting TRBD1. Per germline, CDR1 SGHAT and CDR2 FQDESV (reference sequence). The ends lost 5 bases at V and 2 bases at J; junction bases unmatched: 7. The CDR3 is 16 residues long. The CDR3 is CASSHTGGVGNQPQHF. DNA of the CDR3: TGTGCCAGCAGCCACACAGGGGGCGTCGGCAATCAGCCCCAGCATTTT.

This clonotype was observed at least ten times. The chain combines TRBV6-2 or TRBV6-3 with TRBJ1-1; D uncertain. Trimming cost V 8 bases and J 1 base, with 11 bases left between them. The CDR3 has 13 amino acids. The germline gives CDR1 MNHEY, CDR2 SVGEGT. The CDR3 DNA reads TGTGCCAGCGGGCTGGACGAGAACACTGAAGCTTTCTTT. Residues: CASGLDENTEAFF.

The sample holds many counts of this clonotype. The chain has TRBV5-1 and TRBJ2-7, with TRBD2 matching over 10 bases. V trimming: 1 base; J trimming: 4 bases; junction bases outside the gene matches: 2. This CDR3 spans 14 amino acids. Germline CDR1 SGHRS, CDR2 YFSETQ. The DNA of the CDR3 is TGCGCCAGCAGCTTGACTAGCGGGGTTTACGAGCAGTACTTC. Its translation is CASSLTSGVYEQYF.

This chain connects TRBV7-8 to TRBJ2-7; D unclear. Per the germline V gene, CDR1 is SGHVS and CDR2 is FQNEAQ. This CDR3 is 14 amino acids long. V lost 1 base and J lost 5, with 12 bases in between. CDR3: CASSLVGSNHEQYF. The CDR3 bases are TGTGCCAGCAGCTTAGTCGGCTCCAACCACGAGCAGTACTTC.

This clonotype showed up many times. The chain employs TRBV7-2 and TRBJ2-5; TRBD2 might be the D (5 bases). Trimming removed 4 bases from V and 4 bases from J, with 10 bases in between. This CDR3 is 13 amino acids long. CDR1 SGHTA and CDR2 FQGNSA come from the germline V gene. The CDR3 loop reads CASSSGLGETQYF. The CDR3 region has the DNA TGTGCCAGCAGCTCGGGGTTGGGAGAGACCCAGTACTTC.

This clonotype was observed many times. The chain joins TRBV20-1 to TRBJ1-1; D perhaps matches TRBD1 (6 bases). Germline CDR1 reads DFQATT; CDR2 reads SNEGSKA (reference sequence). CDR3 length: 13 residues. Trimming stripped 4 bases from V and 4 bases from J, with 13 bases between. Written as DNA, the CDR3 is TGCAGTGCTATCAGGGGCGTGAGCACTGAAGCTTTCTTT. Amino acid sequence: CSAIRGVSTEAFF.

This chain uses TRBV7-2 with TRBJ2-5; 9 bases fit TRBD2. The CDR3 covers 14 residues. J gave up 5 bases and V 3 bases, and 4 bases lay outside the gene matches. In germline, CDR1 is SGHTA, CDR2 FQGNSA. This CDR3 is CASSFGTSRETQYF. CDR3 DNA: TGTGCCAGCAGCTTTGGGACTAGCAGGGAGACCCAGTACTTC. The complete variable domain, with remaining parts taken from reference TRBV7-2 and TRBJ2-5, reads GAGVSQSPSNKVTEKGKDVELRCDPISGHTALYWYRQSLGQGLEFLIYFQGNSAPDKSGLPSDRFSAERTGGSVSTLTIQRTQQEDSAVYLCASSFGTSRETQYFGPGTRLLVL.

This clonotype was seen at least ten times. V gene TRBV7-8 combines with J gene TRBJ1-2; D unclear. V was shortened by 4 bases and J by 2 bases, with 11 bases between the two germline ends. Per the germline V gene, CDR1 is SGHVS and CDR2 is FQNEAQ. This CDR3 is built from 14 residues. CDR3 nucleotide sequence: TGTGCCAGCAGCTCTACGACGGGAAACTATGGCTACACCTTC. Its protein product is CASSSTTGNYGYTF.

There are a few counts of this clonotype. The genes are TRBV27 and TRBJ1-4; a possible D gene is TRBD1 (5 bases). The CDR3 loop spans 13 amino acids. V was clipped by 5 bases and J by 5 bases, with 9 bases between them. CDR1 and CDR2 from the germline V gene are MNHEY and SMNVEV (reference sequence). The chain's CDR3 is CASSGAVNEKLFF. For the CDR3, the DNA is TGTGCCAGCAGTGGGGCGGTCAATGAAAAACTGTTTTTT.